This T cell receptor beta chain was sequenced for a study of CD8 T cells in Susac syndrome. Study findings and constraints: Clonal expansion was not observed in the Susac syndrome CD4+ T cell repertoires.

RNA was extracted with the RNeasy kit, and a quantity of 0.5 to 1 ug was reverse transcribed using random hexamers. TCRdb passed the immunoSEQ multiplex PCR reads through MiXCR, listing each CDR3 protein once. The sample has around 170,000 distinct CDR3 sequences; approximately 94% are singletons. Germline loops: CDR1 SQVTM, CDR2 ANQGSEA. The CDR3 has 12 amino acids. Trimming removed 7 bases at V and 3 bases at J, with 13 bases between. Points on this clonotype: The antigen remains undetermined.

CD8+ and CD4+ T cells from blood underwent TCR beta sequencing. Sample: CD4+ T cells from PBMCs. This TCR derives from a human donor with Susac syndrome. The chain employs TRBV29-1 and TRBJ2-7; D remains unclear. In DNA form, the CDR3 reads TGCAGCGCCCTGACACCAGTCTACGAGCAGTACTTC. It codes for CSALTPVYEQYF.